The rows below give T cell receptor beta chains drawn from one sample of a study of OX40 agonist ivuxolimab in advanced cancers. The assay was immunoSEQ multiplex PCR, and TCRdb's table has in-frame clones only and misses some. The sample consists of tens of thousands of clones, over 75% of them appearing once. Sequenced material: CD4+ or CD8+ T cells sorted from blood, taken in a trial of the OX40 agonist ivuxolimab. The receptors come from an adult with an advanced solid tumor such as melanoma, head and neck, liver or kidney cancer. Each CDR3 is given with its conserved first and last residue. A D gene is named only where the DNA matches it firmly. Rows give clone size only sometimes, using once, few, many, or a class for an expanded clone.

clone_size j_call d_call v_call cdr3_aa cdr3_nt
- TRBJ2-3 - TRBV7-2 CASSLGTLSTDTQYF TGTGCCAGCAGCCTCGGGACTCTCTCCACAGATACGCAGTATTTT
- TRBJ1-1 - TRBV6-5 CASSYVGMNTEAFF TGTGCCAGCAGTTACGTGGGTATGAACACTGAAGCTTTCTTT
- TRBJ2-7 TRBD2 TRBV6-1 CASSGPGGSGSSYYEQYF TGTGCCAGCAGTGGCCCCGGGGGTAGCGGGAGTTCCTACTACGAGCAGTACTTC
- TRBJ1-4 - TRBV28 CASSSGGRTNEKLFF TGTGCCAGCAGTTCTGGGGGCAGGACTAATGAAAAACTGTTTTTT
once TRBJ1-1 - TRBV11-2 CASSLGPVRTEAFF TGTGCCAGCAGCTTAGGACCTGTTAGGACTGAAGCTTTCTTT
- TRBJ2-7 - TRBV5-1 CASSPELRVYEQYF TGCGCCAGCAGCCCCGAATTACGGGTCTACGAGCAGTACTTC
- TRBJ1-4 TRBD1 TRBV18 CASSFQQGADEKLFF TGTGCCAGCTCATTTCAACAGGGGGCCGATGAAAAACTGTTTTTT
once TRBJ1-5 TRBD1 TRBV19 CASSILGTGSRGNQPQHF TGTGCCAGTAGTATTCTCGGGACAGGGAGTAGAGGCAATCAGCCCCAGCATTTT
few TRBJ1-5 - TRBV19 CASSNTGNQPQHF TGTGCCAGTAGTAACACAGGGAATCAGCCCCAGCATTTT
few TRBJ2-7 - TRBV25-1 CAPKRPYEQYF TGTGCCCCCAAAAGACCATACGAGCAGTACTTC
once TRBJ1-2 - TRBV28 CASSGQGGYGYTF TGTGCCAGCAGTGGTCAAGGGGGCTATGGCTACACCTTC
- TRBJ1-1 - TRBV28 CASSFPGSRDTEAFF TGTGCCAGCAGTTTCCCGGGAAGCAGGGACACTGAAGCTTTCTTT
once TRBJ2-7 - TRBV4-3 CASSQEHPRGGHSYEQYF TGCGCCAGCAGCCAAGAACACCCTAGGGGGGGGCATTCCTACGAGCAGTACTTC
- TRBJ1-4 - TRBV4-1 CASSQPQRTLATNEKLFF TGCGCCAGCAGCCAACCACAAAGGACACTGGCAACTAATGAAAAACTGTTTTTT
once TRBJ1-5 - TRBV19 CASNYPGGNQPQHF TGTGCCAGTAATTACCCAGGCGGCAATCAGCCCCAGCATTTT
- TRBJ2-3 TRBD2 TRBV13 CASSPRTSGWGDTQYF TGTGCCAGCAGCCCGAGGACTAGTGGTTGGGGAGATACGCAGTATTTT
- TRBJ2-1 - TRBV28 CASIEHSMGNEQFF TGTGCCAGCATAGAACATTCGATGGGCAATGAGCAGTTCTTC
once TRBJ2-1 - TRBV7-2 CASSPLQGYEQFF TGTGCCAGCAGCCCCTTACAGGGTTATGAGCAGTTCTTC
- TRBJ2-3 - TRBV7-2 CASSSQGPGTDTQYF TGTGCCAGCAGCTCGCAGGGACCTGGCACAGATACGCAGTATTTT
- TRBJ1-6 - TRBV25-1 CASVGQGRQPLHF TGTGCCAGCGTAGGGCAGGGAAGGCAACCCCTCCACTTT
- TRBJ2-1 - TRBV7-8 CASSSYYRAPSYNEQFF TGTGCCAGCAGCTCGTACTACAGGGCCCCATCCTACAATGAGCAGTTCTTC
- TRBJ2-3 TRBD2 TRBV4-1 CASSPSGTSEGTDTQYF TGCGCCAGCAGTCCGTCCGGGACTAGCGAAGGCACAGATACGCAGTATTTT